The following is a T cell receptor (beta chain) sequence with its context. Its binding antigen is unknown. No base qualities exist here, and no much larger clone lies one base off it. At the junction V is shortened by 2 bases and J by 9 bases, with 11 bases in between. The CDR3 holds 13 amino acids from the cysteine to the phenylalanine. The entry retains the CDR3 DNA only, 39 bases that are in frame from base 1. CDR1 LGHDT and CDR2 YNNKEL are derived from the germline V gene (reference sequence). Sample time point, as interpreted from the label and publication: baseline before first vaccination. Vaccinee samples were obtained from the UK trials COV001 and COV002, which included a single-blind randomized controlled phase 2/3 trial of AZD1222 (ChAdOx1 nCoV-19) in healthy adults. Trial participant PBMC samples were collected at day 0 and day 28 after the second dose for TCRbeta chain sequencing. The sample originates from a study of T cell responses to AZD1222 COVID-19 vaccine (dated by TCRdb to the early 2020s). For the wider study: Because spike-specific TCR depth and breadth did not differ between the two schedules, AZD1222 recipients who got a second dose at roughly 4 weeks were pooled with those who got a second dose at roughly 12 weeks. A total of 230 or so trial participants underwent TCR sequencing, of whom 207 received two doses of AZD1222 and about 25 received two doses of the MenACWY control vaccine. Enrollment into the trials was organized by age into subgroups of 18-55, 56-69 and 70-plus years, and those subgroups contained roughly 150, 30 and 60 TCR-sequenced participants, respectively. Findings and caveats that apply to the study as a whole: Vaccine-associated CD4 TCRs spanned the whole spike protein, with dominant responses in regions 160-218 and 743-854. Most participants were white British and females outnumbered males, and the authors suggested that clonal diversity may have been underestimated. Because no day 14 peak-response samples were available, the repertoires could be characterized only after the peak T cell response. In the small 56-69-year group, the increase in depth fell short of significance, most likely because of low power. Reportedly, close to half of the unique spike-specific TCRs recognized epitopes lying outside the regions that are mutated in the B.1.351 and B.1.1.7 variants. Conclusions about previously exposed vaccinees are limited, since just five to seven AZD1222 recipients were seropositive for SARS-CoV-2 at baseline. After two AZD1222 doses, spike-specific TCR breadth and depth were significantly higher than at day 0 and than in MenACWY recipients.

The CDR3 regions of human TCRbeta chains were subjected to immunosequencing. Per the source publication's procedure: Repertoire TCRs were checked for matches against a reference library of SARS-CoV-2-specific TCRs that had been generated using the MIRA antigen-specificity platform. Breadth was defined as the fraction of unique TCRs that were SARS-CoV-2-associated. Depth was defined as the fraction of total T cells that were SARS-CoV-2-associated. Each spike-specific TCR was assigned to its reactive spike region and to a CD4 or CD8 class using the MIRA data. Log10-transformed breadth and depth values were compared by one-way ANOVA with Sidak's multiple comparisons tests. TCRdb limited this immuneACCESS table to in-frame rearrangements with V and J called. A share of clones is missing; checked studies link under half to unresolved V genes, and the rest is unexplained. Clone size and V and J calls were adopted from that table, with D and trimming inferred from the DNA. Recorded for this sample are about 110,000 clones; around 84% of them occurred a single time. 3% to 4% of the sample is in the top ten clones.

This clonotype originated in an adult in good health. Sample: peripheral blood, taken on day 0 of AZD1222 vaccination. Recombination connected TRBV3-1 (or the pseudogene TRBV3-2) to TRBJ1-5; TRBD1 is a weak D gene call, 6 bases matching. For the CDR3, the sequence is CASSQQTGRPQHF. The DNA is as follows: TGTGCCAGCAGCCAACAGACAGGTCGGCCCCAGCATTTT.